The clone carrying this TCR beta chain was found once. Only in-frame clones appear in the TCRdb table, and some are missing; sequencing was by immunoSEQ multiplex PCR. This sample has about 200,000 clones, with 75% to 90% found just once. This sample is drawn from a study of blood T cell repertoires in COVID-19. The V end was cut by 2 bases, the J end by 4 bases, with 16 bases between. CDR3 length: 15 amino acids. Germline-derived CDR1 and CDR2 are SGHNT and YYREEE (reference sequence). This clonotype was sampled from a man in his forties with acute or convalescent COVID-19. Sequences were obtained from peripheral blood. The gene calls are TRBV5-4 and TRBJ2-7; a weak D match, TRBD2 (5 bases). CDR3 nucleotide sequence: TGTGCCAGCAGCTTACCGTTACCGGGAAGATACGAGCAGTACTTC. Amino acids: CASSLPLPGRYEQYF.